The clone carrying this T cell receptor beta chain was observed a handful of times. The antigen is not known. TCRdb itself ran the reads through MiXCR, one entry per CDR3 protein. The sample records some 110,000 distinct CDR3 sequences, around a tenth being singletons. The sample originates from a study of T cell repertoires in cytomegalovirus infection. Overall study context: Both CMV infection and a matching HLA type were indicated by public TCR beta signatures.

Findings and caveats of the study: Ex vivo responses were dominated by HLA-C-restricted CMV-specific TCR beta clonotypes. People with CMV and the relevant HLA were identified by cumulative public TCR beta family frequency.

The CDR3 has 17 amino acids. V gave up 4 bases and J gave up 5 bases; unmatched junction bases: 9. Looked up from germline, CDR1 is SGHAT and CDR2 is FQNNGV. Sequenced input: PBMCs, sequenced either directly or after in vitro stimulation (not recorded which). The sequence was obtained from a human donor in good health (CMV status not recorded). Some clones in this sample may be carry-over from other donors' samples. The chain carries TRBV11-2 and TRBJ2-5; TRBD2 aligns across 14 bases. The CDR3 here is CASSSTSGRALMETQYF. CDR3 nucleotide sequence: TGTGCCAGCAGCTCGACTAGCGGGAGGGCCCTCATGGAGACCCAGTACTTC. The variable domain in full, with the rest retrieved from reference TRBV11-2 and TRBJ2-5, is EAGVAQSPRYKIIEKRQSVAFWCNPISGHATLYWYQQILGQGPKLLIQFQNNGVVDDSQLPKDRFSAERLKGVDSTLKIQPAKLEDSAVYLCASSSTSGRALMETQYFGPGTRLLVL.